A selection of T cell receptor beta chains follows, all from one sample in a study of T cells in localized non-small cell lung cancer. Assay used: immunoSEQ multiplex PCR; TCRdb lists only in-frame clones, some missing. This table has some 22,000 clones, about 88% appearing once. Sequenced here: PBMCs, sampled before any cancer treatment. The source is a man between 40 and 70 years old with stage II squamous cell lung carcinoma. CDR3s include the opening cysteine and the closing phenylalanine or tryptophan. D genes are given only for firm matches. Clone size, where shown, is once, few, many, or a class for clones that have expanded.

TRBV7-9	medium-sized	TRBJ1-5	-	TGTGCCAGCAGCTTACGGCAGAACCAGCCCCAGCATTTT	CASSLRQNQPQHF
TRBV7-2	-	TRBJ1-2	-	TGTGCCAGCAGCCCCACAGCGAACTTTAACTATGGCTACACCTTC	CASSPTANFNYGYTF
TRBV7-9	-	TRBJ1-2	TRBD1	TGTGCCAGCAGCGCCGGGACAGGGAATGGCTACACCTTC	CASSAGTGNGYTF
TRBV27	-	TRBJ2-7	-	TGTGCCAGCAGTTCCCTCGGAGAAAGCTCCTACGAGCAGTACTTC	CASSSLGESSYEQYF
TRBV10-2	-	TRBJ2-5	-	TGCGCCAGCATCCGAGGGGAAGGGGGGACCCAGTACTTC	CASIRGEGGTQYF
TRBV19	-	TRBJ1-1	-	TGTGCCAGTAGTATAGTTGACAGCCTGAACACTGAAGCTTTCTTT	CASSIVDSLNTEAFF
TRBV28	-	TRBJ1-4	-	TGTGCCAGCAGTTTAGGAGGTGAAAAACTGTTTTTT	CASSLGGEKLFF
TRBV5-1	few	TRBJ1-2	TRBD1	TGCGCCAGCAGCTTCGGACAGGAGGGCTACACCTTC	CASSFGQEGYTF
TRBV10-3	-	TRBJ2-1	-	TGTGCCATCCGCCTCGGCAATGAGCAGTTCTTC	CAIRLGNEQFF
TRBV7-2	-	TRBJ2-7	TRBD2	TGTGCCAGCAGCTCTGGACTAGCGGGCTATGGGGAGCAGTACTTC	CASSSGLAGYGEQYF
TRBV2	-	TRBJ2-1	TRBD2	TGTGCCAGCCCCCGGGGGGTTAGGAATGAGCAGTTCTTC	CASPRGVRNEQFF
TRBV2	-	TRBJ2-5	TRBD1	TGTGCCAGCACCACCGGACAGGGGGAGACCCAGTACTTC	CASTTGQGETQYF
TRBV5-1	-	TRBJ2-7	-	TGCGCCAGCAGCCCCGGGGGCGAGCAGTACTTC	CASSPGGEQYF
TRBV28	few	TRBJ1-2	-	TGTGCCAGCAGCCTCCGACTGTATGGCTACACCTTC	CASSLRLYGYTF
TRBV20-1	-	TRBJ2-1	-	TGCAGTGCTTGGGATAATGAGCAGTTCTTC	CSAWDNEQFF
TRBV27	-	TRBJ1-5	-	TGTGCCAGCAGTTCACCCTATAGCAATCAGCCCCAGCATTTT	CASSSPYSNQPQHF
TRBV29-1	-	TRBJ2-1	TRBD1	TGCAGCGTAGAGGGACAGAACCTCTACAATGAGCAGTTCTTC	CSVEGQNLYNEQFF
TRBV7-6	-	TRBJ2-1	-	TGTGCCAGCAGCTCCACGATTTTTGACTCCTACAATGAGCAGTTCTTC	CASSSTIFDSYNEQFF
TRBV9	-	TRBJ2-2	TRBD2	TGTGCCAGCAGCCTCGGCGGGGGGCTAACCGGGGAGCTGTTTTTT	CASSLGGGLTGELFF
TRBV28	-	TRBJ2-5	-	TGTGCCAGCAGTTTTGAGGGGGTGGGGCAAGAGACCCAGTACTTC	CASSFEGVGQETQYF
TRBV7-6	-	TRBJ1-2	TRBD1	TGTGCCAGCAGCCCCTGGACAGGTGACGACTATGGCTACACCTTC	CASSPWTGDDYGYTF
TRBV6-6	-	TRBJ2-1	TRBD2	TGTGCCACCACTAGCGGGGGCTCCTACAATGAGCAGTTCTTC	CATTSGGSYNEQFF
TRBV11-2	-	TRBJ1-4	-	TGTGCCAGCAGCTTAGATCAGCCGGGGGCATCTGAAAAACTGTTTTTT	CASSLDQPGASEKLFF
TRBV11-2	-	TRBJ1-2	TRBD1	TGTGCCAGCAGCTTACGGGACAGCAACTATGGCTACACCTTC	CASSLRDSNYGYTF
TRBV27	-	TRBJ2-7	-	TGTGCCAGCAAGGGGGTAATTAGTGAGCAGTACTTC	CASKGVISEQYF
TRBV6-1	once	TRBJ2-1	TRBD2	TGTGCCAGCAGTGGTGCAGCGGGGGGGTTAAATGAGCAGTTCTTC	CASSGAAGGLNEQFF
TRBV7-3	once	TRBJ2-2	-	TGTGCCAGCACCTGGGGTAGCGGTAACACCGGGGAGCTGTTTTTT	CASTWGSGNTGELFF
TRBV6-5	-	TRBJ2-2	-	TGTGCCAGCAGTTCAAGCCCGGATTACACCGGGGAGCTGTTTTTT	CASSSSPDYTGELFF
TRBV5-1	-	TRBJ2-1	TRBD2	TGCGCCAGCAGCGAGCGGGAGATCAATTACAATGAGCAGTTCTTC	CASSEREINYNEQFF
TRBV18	-	TRBJ1-2	-	TGTGCCAGCTCACCGAACAGGGAGATACTCAACTATGGCTACACCTTC	CASSPNREILNYGYTF
TRBV5-1	-	TRBJ2-7	TRBD2	TGCGCCAGCAGTCTGGGTAGCGGGAGTTTCTACGAGCAGTACTTC	CASSLGSGSFYEQYF